A single sample gave rise to the 14 T cell receptor beta chains below, sequenced in a study of liver allograft versus peripheral blood T cells. For the study at large: Within transplanted livers, the T cell receptor repertoires were examined and compared against the repertoires present in the peripheral blood of liver transplant recipients.

TCRdb independently ran MiXCR on the reads; one entry per CDR3 protein. This sample carries around 18,000 distinct CDR3 sequences, 20% to 25% of them seen once, and the ten largest clones take roughly 13%. The source of these receptors is a human patient who had a liver transplant. The graft donor may have given rise to some T cells.

The chain carries TRBV30 and TRBJ2-2; 10 bases fit TRBD2. After removal of 3 bases from V and 6 bases from J, the junction contained 4 bases not matched to a gene. This CDR3 has 14 amino acids. The V gene's germline CDR1 is GTSNPN and CDR2 SVGIG (reference sequence). The CDR3 reads CAWRAGGKPGELFF. CDR3 nucleotides: TGTGCCTGGAGAGCGGGAGGGAAACCCGGGGAGCTGTTTTTT.

This clonotype is categorized as medium-sized. V usage is TRBV18 and J usage is TRBJ2-1; D gene unclear. The V gene's germline CDR1 is KGHSH and CDR2 LQKENI. Trimming removed 2 bases from V and 0 bases from J, with 11 bases in between. There are 16 residues in the CDR3. The CDR3 region has the DNA TGTGCCAGCTCACCAGGGAAGCTGAACTCCTACAATGAGCAGTTCTTC. This encodes CASSPGKLNSYNEQFF.

This clonotype was seen only once. This sequence joins TRBV20-1 and TRBJ1-1; D possibly corresponds to TRBD1 (6 bases). The germline gives CDR1 DFQATT, CDR2 SNEGSKA (reference sequence). The CDR3 consists of 14 residues. V lost 0 bases and J 1 base, leaving 9 bases between the germline ends. The CDR3 DNA reads TGCAGTGCTAGAGATGCGGGGGCGAACACTGAAGCTTTCTTT. It yields the protein CSARDAGANTEAFF.

The chain employs TRBV11-2 and TRBJ2-6; the match to TRBD1 covers 7 bases. This CDR3 spans 19 amino acids. Germline-derived CDR1 and CDR2 are SGHAT and FQNNGV. The V gene end was trimmed by 11 bases and the J gene end by 1 base; junction bases not matched to a gene: 20. DNA for the CDR3: TGTGCCGCGACCGAGGGGGCGGGCCTCTATTGGTCTGGGGCCAACGTCCTGACTTTC. Its protein is CAATEGAGLYWSGANVLTF.

This clonotype has at least ten counts. The chain links TRBV19 to TRBJ1-2, with D possibly TRBD1 on 6 matching bases. The CDR3 covers 13 residues. Germline CDR1 reads LNHDA; CDR2 reads SQIVND (reference sequence). V lost 5 bases to trimming and J lost 5 bases, with 12 bases between them. The CDR3 sequence: CASSSGTRYGYTF. In DNA, the CDR3 is TGTGCCAGTAGTTCCGGGACACGGTATGGCTACACCTTC.

The chain combines TRBV6-5 with TRBJ2-5; D may be TRBD2 (5 bases). Germline CDR1 reads MNHEY; CDR2 reads SVGAGI. There are 14 residues in the CDR3. Trimming shortened V by 7 bases and J by 4 bases, and 16 bases separated the two germline ends. This CDR3 is CASTTTGGGETQYF. As DNA, the CDR3 is TGTGCCAGCACCACGACTGGCGGAGGAGAGACCCAGTACTTC.

This clonotype was observed many times. The DNA for the CDR3 is TGTGCCAGCAAAACCCTCGGGGGCCCAGATACGCAGTATTTT. Translated, it gives CASKTLGGPDTQYF. The chain is built from TRBV6-5 and TRBJ2-3; D is possibly TRBD1 or TRBD2 (6 bases each). The V end was cut by 7 bases, the J end by 4 bases, with 15 bases between. This CDR3 spans 14 amino acids. Germline V gene lookup returns CDR1 MNHEY and CDR2 SVGAGI.

The chain combines TRBV20-1 with TRBJ1-1; D call uncertain. The germline V gene encodes CDR1 DFQATT and CDR2 SNEGSKA (reference sequence). Between the trimmed V and J ends, which lost 6 bases and 2 bases, there was a span of 10 bases. The CDR3 runs to 12 residues. CDR3 protein: CSARSGNTEAFF. The CDR3 DNA reads as TGCAGTGCACGGTCGGGTAACACTGAAGCTTTCTTT.

The rearrangement links TRBV5-6 to TRBJ1-3, with a weak D call TRBD1 (5 bases). The germline V and J ends were trimmed by 1 base and 7 bases, with 18 bases remaining between them. This CDR3 is 16 amino acids long. CDR1 SGHDT and CDR2 YYEEEE come from the germline V gene. The CDR3: CASSLWRTSGRNTIYF. The CDR3 nucleotides read TGTGCCAGCAGCTTGTGGCGGACAAGCGGACGGAACACCATATATTTT. The full variable domain, its missing parts supplied by reference TRBV5-6 and TRBJ1-3, is DAGVTQSPTHLIKTRGQQVTLRCSPKSGHDTVSWYQQALGQGPQFIFQYYEEEERQRGNFPDRFSGHQFPNYSSELNVNALLLGDSALYLCASSLWRTSGRNTIYFGEGSWLTVV.

This clonotype was found a few times. This sequence joins TRBV7-2 and TRBJ1-5, with D maybe TRBD1 (5 bases). With 3 bases removed from V and 6 bases from J, the gap between germline ends came to 9 bases. The CDR3 is 13 amino acids. The germline gives CDR1 SGHTA, CDR2 FQGNSA. The CDR3 is CASSFQGTQPQHF. Written as DNA, the CDR3 is TGTGCCAGCAGCTTTCAGGGAACTCAGCCCCAGCATTTT.

The V gene is TRBV12-3 or TRBV12-4, the J gene TRBJ1-6, with 11 bases matching TRBD1. The CDR3 extends over 14 amino acids. V was pared by 4 bases and J by 7 bases, with 0 bases of the junction left unmatched. CDR3 region: CASSWDRGNSPLHF. The CDR3 DNA reads TGTGCCAGCAGTTGGGACAGGGGGAATTCACCCCTCCACTTT.

By sample share, this clonotype is large. This chain uses TRBV27 with TRBJ1-4; no firm D call. With 4 bases removed from V and 8 bases from J, the gap between germline ends came to 14 bases. The germline V gene encodes CDR1 MNHEY and CDR2 SMNVEV (reference sequence). CDR3 length: 14 amino acids. In DNA form, the CDR3 reads TGTGCCAGCAGTTATACGGTAACGGGGGAAAAACTGTTTTTT. It codes for CASSYTVTGEKLFF.

This clonotype occurred a few times. The chain has TRBV7-2 and TRBJ2-4; D gene ambiguous. CDR1 and CDR2 (germline): SGHTA, FQGNSA. This CDR3 spans 11 amino acids. V shed 5 bases and J shed 7 bases, with 6 bases lying between them. The CDR3 is CASSQGNIQYF. The CDR3 coding sequence is TGTGCCAGCAGCCAAGGGAACATTCAGTACTTC.

In this sample, this clonotype is medium-sized. The J gene is TRBJ1-5, the V gene TRBV20-1, with a weak D call TRBD1 (5 bases). The germline V gene has CDR1 DFQATT and CDR2 SNEGSKA (reference sequence). The germline V and J ends were trimmed by 5 bases and 2 bases, with 10 bases remaining between them. The CDR3 runs to 13 residues. DNA for the CDR3: TGCAGTGCTCCGGGACTACGCAATCAGCCCCAGCATTTT. Residues: CSAPGLRNQPQHF.